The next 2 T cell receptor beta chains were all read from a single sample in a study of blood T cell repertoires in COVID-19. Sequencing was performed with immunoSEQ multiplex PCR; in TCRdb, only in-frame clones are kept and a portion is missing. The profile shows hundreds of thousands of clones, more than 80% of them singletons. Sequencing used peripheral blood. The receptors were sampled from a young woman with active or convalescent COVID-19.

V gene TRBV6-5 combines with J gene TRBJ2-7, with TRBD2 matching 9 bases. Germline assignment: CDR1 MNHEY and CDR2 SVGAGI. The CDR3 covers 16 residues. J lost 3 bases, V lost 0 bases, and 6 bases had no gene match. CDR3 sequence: CASSYSSLAGIYEQYF. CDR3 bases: TGTGCCAGCAGTTACTCGAGCCTAGCGGGGATCTACGAGCAGTACTTC.

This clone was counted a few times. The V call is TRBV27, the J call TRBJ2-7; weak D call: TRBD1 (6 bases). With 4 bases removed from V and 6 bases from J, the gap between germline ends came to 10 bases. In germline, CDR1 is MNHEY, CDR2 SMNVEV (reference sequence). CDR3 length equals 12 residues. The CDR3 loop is CASSWVGGEQYF. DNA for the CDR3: TGTGCCAGCAGTTGGGTAGGGGGCGAGCAGTACTTC.